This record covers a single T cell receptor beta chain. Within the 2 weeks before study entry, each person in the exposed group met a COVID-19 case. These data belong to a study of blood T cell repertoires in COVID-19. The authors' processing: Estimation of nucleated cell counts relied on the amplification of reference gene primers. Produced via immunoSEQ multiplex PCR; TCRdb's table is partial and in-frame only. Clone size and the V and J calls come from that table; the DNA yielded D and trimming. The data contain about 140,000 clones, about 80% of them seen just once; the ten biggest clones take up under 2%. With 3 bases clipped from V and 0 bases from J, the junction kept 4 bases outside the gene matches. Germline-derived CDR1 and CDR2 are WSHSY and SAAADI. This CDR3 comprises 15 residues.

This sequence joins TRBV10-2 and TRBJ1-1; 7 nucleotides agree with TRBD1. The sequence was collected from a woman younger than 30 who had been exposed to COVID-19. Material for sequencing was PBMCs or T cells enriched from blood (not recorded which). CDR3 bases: TGCGCCAGCAGTGAAGGGACAGTAATGAACACTGAAGCTTTCTTT. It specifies CASSEGTVMNTEAFF.